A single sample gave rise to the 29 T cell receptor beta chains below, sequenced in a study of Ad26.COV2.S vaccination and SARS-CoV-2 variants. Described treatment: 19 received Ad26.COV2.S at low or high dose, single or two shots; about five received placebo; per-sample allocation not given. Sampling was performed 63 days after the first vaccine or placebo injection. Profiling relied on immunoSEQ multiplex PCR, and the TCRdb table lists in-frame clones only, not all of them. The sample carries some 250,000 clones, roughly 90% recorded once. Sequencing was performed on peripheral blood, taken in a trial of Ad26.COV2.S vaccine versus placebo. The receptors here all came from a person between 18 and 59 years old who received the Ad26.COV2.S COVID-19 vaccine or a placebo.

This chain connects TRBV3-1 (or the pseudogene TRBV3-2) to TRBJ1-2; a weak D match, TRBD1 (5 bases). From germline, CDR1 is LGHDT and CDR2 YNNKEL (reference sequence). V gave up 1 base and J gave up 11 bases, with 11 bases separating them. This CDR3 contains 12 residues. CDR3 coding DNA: TGTGCCAGCAGCCAAGTTGAGGGGTTTTACACCTTC. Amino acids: CASSQVEGFYTF.

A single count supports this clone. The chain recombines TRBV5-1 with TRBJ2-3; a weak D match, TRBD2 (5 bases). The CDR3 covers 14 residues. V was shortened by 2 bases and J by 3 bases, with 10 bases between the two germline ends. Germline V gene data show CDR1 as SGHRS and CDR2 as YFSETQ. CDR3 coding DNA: TGCGCCAGCAGCTTCCTGAGGGTTACAGATACGCAGTATTTT. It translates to CASSFLRVTDTQYF. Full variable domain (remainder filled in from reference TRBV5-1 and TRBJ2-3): KAGVTQTPRYLIKTRGQQVTLSCSPISGHRSVSWYQQTPGQGLQFLFEYFSETQRNKGNFPGRFSGRQFSNSRSEMNVSTLELGDSALYLCASSFLRVTDTQYFGPGTRLTVL.

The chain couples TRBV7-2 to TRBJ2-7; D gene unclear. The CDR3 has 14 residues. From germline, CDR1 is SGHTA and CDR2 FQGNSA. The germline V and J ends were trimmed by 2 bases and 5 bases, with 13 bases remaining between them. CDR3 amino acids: CASSLNGLFDEQYF. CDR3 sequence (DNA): TGTGCCAGCAGCTTAAATGGCCTTTTCGACGAGCAGTACTTC.

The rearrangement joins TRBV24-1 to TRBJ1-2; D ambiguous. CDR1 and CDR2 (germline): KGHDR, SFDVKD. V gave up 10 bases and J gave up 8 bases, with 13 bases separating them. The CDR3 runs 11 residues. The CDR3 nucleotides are TGTGCCACAGGGTTTGGGCAAGGCTACACCTTC. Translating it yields CATGFGQGYTF.

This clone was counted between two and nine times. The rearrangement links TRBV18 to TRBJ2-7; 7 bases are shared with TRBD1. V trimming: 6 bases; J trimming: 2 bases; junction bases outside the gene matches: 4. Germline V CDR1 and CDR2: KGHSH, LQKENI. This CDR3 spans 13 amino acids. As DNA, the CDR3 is TGTGCCAGCTCCCCCGGGACAGCCTACGAGCAGTACTTC. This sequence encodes CASSPGTAYEQYF.

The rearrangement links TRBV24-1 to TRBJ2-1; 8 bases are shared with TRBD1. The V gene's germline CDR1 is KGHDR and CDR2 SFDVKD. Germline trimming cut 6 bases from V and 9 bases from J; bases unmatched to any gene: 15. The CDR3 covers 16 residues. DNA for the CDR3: TGTGCCACCAGTCTCTCGGGCAGGGGGCGACAGGGTGAGCAGTTCTTC. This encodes CATSLSGRGRQGEQFF.

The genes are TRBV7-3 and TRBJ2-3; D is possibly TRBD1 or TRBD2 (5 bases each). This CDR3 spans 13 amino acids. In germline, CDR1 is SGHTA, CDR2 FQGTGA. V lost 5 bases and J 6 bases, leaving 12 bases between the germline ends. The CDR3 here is CASSLVGDDTQYF. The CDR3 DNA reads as TGTGCCAGCAGCCTCGTGGGGGATGATACGCAGTATTTT.

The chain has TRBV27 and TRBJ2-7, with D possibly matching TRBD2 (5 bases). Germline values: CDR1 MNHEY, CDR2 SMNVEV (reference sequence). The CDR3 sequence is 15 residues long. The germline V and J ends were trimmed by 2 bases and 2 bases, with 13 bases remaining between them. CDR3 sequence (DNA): TGTGCCAGCAGTTTAGGACTGGACGGAGCCTACGAGCAGTACTTC. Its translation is CASSLGLDGAYEQYF.

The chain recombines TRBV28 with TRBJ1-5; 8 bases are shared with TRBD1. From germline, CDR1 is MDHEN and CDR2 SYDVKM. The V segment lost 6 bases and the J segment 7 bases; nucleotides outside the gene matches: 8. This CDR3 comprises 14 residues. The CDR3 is CASSTTGVRQPQHF. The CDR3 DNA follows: TGTGCCAGCAGCACGACAGGGGTACGGCAGCCCCAGCATTTT.

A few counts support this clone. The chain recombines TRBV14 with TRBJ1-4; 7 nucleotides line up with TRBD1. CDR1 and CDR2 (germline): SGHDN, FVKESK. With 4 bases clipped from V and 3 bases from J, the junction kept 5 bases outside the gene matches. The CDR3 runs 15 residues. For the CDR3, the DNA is TGTGCCAGCAGCCGACAGACAGGGCCTAATGAAAAACTGTTTTTT. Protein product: CASSRQTGPNEKLFF. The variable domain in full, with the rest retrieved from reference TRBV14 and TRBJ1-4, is EAGVTQFPSHSVIEKGQTVTLRCDPISGHDNLYWYRRVMGKEIKFLLHFVKESKQDESGMPNNRFLAERTGGTYSTLKVQPAELEDSGVYFCASSRQTGPNEKLFFGSGTQLSVL.

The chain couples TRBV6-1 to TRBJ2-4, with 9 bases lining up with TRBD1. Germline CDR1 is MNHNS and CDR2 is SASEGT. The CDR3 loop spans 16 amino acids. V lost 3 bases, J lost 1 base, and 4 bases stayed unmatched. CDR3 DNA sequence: TGTGCCAGCAGTGAGGTGACAGGGGGTGCCAAAAACATTCAGTACTTC. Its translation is CASSEVTGGAKNIQYF.

CDR3 in amino acids: CASKKREDLTYNEQFF. CDR3 sequence (DNA): TGCGCCAGCAAAAAGCGGGAGGACCTTACCTACAATGAGCAGTTCTTC. J is TRBJ2-1 and V is TRBV5-1; 9 bases map to TRBD2. This CDR3 is built from 16 residues. V lost 6 bases, J lost 2 bases, and 9 bases stayed unmatched. Germline V gene sequence: CDR1 SGHRS, CDR2 YFSETQ.

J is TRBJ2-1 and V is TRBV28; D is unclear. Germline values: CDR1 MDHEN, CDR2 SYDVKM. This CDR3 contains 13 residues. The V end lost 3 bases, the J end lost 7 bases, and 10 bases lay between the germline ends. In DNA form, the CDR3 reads TGTGCCAGCAGTTTTTCGCTCCTAAATGAGCAGTTCTTC. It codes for CASSFSLLNEQFF.

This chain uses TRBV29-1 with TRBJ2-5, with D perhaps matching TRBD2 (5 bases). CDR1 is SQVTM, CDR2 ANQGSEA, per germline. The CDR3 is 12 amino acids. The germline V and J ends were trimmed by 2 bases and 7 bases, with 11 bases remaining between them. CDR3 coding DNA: TGCAGCGTTGAATCTAGCTCTGGGACCCAGTACTTC. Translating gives CSVESSSGTQYF.

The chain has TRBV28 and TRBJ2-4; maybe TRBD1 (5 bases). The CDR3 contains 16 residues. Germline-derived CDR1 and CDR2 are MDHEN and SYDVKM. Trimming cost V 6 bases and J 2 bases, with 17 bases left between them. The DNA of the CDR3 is TGTGCCAGCAGGCAGGGATCATACCGGTCCAAAAACATTCAGTACTTC. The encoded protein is CASRQGSYRSKNIQYF. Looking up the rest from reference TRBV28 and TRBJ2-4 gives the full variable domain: DVKVTQSSRYLVKRTGEKVFLECVQDMDHENMFWYRQDPGLGLRLIYFSYDVKMKEKGDIPEGYSVSREKKERFSLILESASTNQTSMYLCASRQGSYRSKNIQYFGAGTRLSVL.

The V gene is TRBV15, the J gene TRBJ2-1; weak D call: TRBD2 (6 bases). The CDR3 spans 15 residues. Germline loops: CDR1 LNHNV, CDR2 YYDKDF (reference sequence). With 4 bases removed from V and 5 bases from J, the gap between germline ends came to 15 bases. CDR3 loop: CATSIDRGRNNEQFF. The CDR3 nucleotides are TGTGCCACCAGCATCGATCGGGGGAGGAACAATGAGCAGTTCTTC.

CDR3 DNA: TGTGCCAGCAGTCCTATCGACAGGGCCACGAACACCGGGGAGCTGTTTTTT. This codes for CASSPIDRATNTGELFF. The genes are TRBV5-4 and TRBJ2-2; 7 positions match TRBD1. The germline CDR1 and CDR2 sequences are SGHNT and YYREEE (reference sequence). This CDR3 is built from 17 residues. The V segment lost 5 bases and the J segment 0 bases; nucleotides outside the gene matches: 10.

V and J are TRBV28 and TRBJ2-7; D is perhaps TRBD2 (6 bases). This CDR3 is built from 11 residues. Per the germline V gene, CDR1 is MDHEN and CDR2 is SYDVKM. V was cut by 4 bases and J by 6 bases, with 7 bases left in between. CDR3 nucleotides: TGTGCCAGCAGTTGGAGGGGCGAGCAGTACTTC. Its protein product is CASSWRGEQYF.

The CDR3 loop reads CASSIQGVATEAFF. The CDR3 nucleotides read TGTGCCAGTAGTATTCAGGGGGTCGCCACTGAAGCTTTCTTT. V usage is TRBV19 and J usage is TRBJ1-1, with 7 bases that match TRBD1. Germline-derived CDR1 and CDR2 are LNHDA and SQIVND (reference sequence). The CDR3 is made up of 14 amino acids. The V and J ends lost 3 bases and 4 bases, in that order; junction bases with no gene match: 5.

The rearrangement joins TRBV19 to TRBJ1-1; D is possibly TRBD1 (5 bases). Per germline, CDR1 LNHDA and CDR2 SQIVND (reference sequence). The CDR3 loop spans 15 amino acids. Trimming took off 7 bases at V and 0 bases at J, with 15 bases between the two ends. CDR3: CASKWESGMNTEAFF. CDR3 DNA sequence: TGTGCCAGTAAGTGGGAATCAGGGATGAACACTGAAGCTTTCTTT.

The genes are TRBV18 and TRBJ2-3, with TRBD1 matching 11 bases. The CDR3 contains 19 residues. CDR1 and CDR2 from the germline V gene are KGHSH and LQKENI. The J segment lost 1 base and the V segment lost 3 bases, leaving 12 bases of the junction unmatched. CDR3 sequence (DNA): TGTGCCAGCTCACCCCCCCGGACAGGGGGCACCAGAGGCACAGATACGCAGTATTTT. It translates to CASSPPRTGGTRGTDTQYF.

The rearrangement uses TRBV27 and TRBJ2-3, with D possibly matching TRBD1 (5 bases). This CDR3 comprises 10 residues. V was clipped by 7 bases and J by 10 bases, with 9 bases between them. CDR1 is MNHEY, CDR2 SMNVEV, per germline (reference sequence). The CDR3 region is CASKGRAQYF. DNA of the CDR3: TGTGCCAGCAAGGGGCGTGCGCAGTATTTT.

The CDR3 DNA follows: TGTGCCAGCAGTCCACCCCTTCGCGGGAGCAATGAGCAGTTCTTC. This translates into CASSPPLRGSNEQFF. The rearrangement links TRBV28 to TRBJ2-1; 7 nucleotides align to TRBD2. Trimming at V came to 5 bases and at J to 6 bases, leaving 10 bases not matched to a gene. This CDR3 spans 15 amino acids. Germline lookup yields CDR1 MDHEN and CDR2 SYDVKM.

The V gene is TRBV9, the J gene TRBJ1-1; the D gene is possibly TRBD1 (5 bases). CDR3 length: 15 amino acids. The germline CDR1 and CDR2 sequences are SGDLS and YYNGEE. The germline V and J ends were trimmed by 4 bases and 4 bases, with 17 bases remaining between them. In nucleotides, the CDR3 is TGTGCCAGCAGCCGAACACATCAGACAGCCACTGAAGCTTTCTTT. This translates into CASSRTHQTATEAFF.

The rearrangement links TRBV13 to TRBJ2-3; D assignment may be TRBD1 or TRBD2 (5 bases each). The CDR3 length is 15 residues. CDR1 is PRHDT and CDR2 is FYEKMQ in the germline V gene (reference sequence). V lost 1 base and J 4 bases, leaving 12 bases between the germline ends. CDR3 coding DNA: TGTGCCAGCAGCTTAGACCAAGTGGGGGCAGATACGCAGTATTTT. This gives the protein CASSLDQVGADTQYF. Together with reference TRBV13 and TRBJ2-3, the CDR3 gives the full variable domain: AAGVIQSPRHLIKEKRETATLKCYPIPRHDTVYWYQQGPGQDPQFLISFYEKMQSDKGSIPDRFSAQQFSDYHSELNMSSLELGDSALYFCASSLDQVGADTQYFGPGTRLTVL.

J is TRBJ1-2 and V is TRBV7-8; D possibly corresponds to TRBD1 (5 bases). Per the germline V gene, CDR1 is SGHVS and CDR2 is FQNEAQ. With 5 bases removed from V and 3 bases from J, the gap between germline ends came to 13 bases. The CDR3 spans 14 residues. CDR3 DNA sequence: TGTGCCAGCAGCAGCAGATCGGGACACTATGGCTACACCTTC. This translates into CASSSRSGHYGYTF. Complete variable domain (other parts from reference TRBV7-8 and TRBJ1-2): GAGVSQSPRYKVAKRGQDVALRCDPISGHVSLFWYQQALGQGPEFLTYFQNEAQLDKSGLPSDRFFAERPEGSVSTLKIQRTQQEDSAVYLCASSSRSGHYGYTFGSGTRLTVV.

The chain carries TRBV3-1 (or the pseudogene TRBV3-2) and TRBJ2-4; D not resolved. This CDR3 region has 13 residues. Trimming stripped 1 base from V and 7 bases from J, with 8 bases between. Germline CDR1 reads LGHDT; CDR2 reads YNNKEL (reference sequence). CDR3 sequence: CASSQGAVNIQYF. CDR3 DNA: TGTGCCAGCAGCCAAGGCGCGGTGAACATTCAGTACTTC.

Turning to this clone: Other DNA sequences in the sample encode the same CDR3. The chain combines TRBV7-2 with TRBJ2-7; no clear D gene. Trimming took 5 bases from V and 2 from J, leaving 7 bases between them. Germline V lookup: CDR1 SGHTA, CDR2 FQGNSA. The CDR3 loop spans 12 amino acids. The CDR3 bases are TGTGCCAGCAGCCCACCCGCCTACGAGCAGTACTTC. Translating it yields CASSPPAYEQYF. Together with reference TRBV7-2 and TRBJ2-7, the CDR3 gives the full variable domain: GAGVSQSPSNKVTEKGKDVELRCDPISGHTALYWYRQSLGQGLEFLIYFQGNSAPDKSGLPSDRFSAERTGGSVSTLTIQRTQQEDSAVYLCASSPPAYEQYFGPGTRLTVT.

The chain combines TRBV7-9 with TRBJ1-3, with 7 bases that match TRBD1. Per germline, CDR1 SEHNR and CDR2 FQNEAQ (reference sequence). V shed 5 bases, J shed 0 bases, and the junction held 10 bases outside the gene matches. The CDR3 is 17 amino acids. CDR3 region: CASSPQTGANSGNTIYF. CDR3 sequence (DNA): TGTGCCAGCAGCCCCCAAACAGGGGCCAACTCTGGAAACACCATATATTTT.